The sequence of this T cell receptor beta chain was determined in a study of blood T cells in healthy people across ages. Germline V gene data show CDR1 as ENHRY and CDR2 as SYGVKD. The CDR3 is 15 residues long. The V gene end was trimmed by 2 bases and the J gene end by 4 bases; junction bases not matched to a gene: 4. Then a second PCR, running roughly 7 to 11 cycles, was carried out with a sample-barcoded 5' primer and a J-beta primer mix. CDR3-containing paired-end reads numbering at least 2.5 million came from each sample. One entry per CDR3 protein, called by TCRdb with MiXCR from the 5' RACE reads. Of around 1.5 million distinct CDR3 sequences listed, roughly 64% were seen once; the top ten hold about 6.7%.

This receptor was identified in a man younger than 35 in good health. The chain links TRBV10-3 to TRBJ1-4, with 7 bases matching TRBD1. The sample comprised blood. The CDR3 DNA reads as TGTGCCATCAGTGAGCCGGGACAGAGTAATGAAAAACTGTTTTTT. As protein: CAISEPGQSNEKLFF.